The present T cell receptor (beta chain) was sequenced within a study of identical twins. A universal primer site came from template switching; cDNA carried unique molecular identifiers. TCRdb analysed the 5' RACE reads with MiXCR anew, one entry per CDR3 protein. The sample holds under 900,000 distinct CDR3 sequences; around a sixth are singletons and the top ten take around 12%. This clonotype has a handful of counts. The sample was also linked to a second study, of T cells expressing NK-cell markers. According to that study: Seven sequenced donors out of eight were HCMV-seropositive, one seronegative. More than 5 donors showed dominant NKG2C+ clonotypes comprising about 1.0-7.0% of their CD8+ T cells.

This clonotype originated in a woman in her late teens or twenties in good health. Input material: PBMCs.

The CDR3, as DNA: TGTGCCATCAGTGTAGAGCCAAACACTGAAGCTTTCTTT. This sequence encodes CAISVEPNTEAFF. V usage is TRBV10-3 and J usage is TRBJ1-1, with D uncertain. Deletions cut 4 bases from V and 2 bases from J, with 8 bases between. The CDR3 has 13 residues. The germline V gene has CDR1 ENHRY and CDR2 SYGVKD.